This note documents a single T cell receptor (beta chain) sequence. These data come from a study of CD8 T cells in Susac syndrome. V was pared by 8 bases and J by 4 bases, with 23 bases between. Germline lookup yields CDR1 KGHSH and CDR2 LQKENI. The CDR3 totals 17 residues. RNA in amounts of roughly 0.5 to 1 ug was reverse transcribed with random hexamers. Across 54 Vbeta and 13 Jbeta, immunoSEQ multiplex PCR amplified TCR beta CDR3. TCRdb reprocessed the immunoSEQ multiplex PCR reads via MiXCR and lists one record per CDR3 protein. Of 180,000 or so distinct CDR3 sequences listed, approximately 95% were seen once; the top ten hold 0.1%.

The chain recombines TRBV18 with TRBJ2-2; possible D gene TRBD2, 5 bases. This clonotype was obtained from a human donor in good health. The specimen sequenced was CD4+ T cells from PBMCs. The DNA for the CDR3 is TGTGCCAGCCACTACGAGGACTCCCCTTTAAGCACCGGGGAGCTGTTTTTT. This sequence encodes CASHYEDSPLSTGELFF.